Detailed here is one T cell receptor beta chain. This receptor's antigen is unknown. No much larger clone is present one base from it, and per-base qualities are unavailable. The CDR3 covers 19 residues, taking in both the cysteine and the phenylalanine. Kept here is only the CDR3 DNA, which spans 57 bases and is read in frame from base 1. The junction shows trimming of 0 bases on V and 3 bases on J, plus 20 bases between the germline ends. CDR1 SEHNR and CDR2 FQNEAQ were looked up in the germline V gene (reference sequence). The collaborating institutions used their own protocols to collect whole blood in K2EDTA tubes. For TCRbeta analysis, collaborators shipped samples as frozen whole blood, isolated PBMCs, or DNA extracted from either of those sample types. This sample stems from a study of blood T cell repertoires in COVID-19 (dated by TCRdb to between 2020 and 2021). Study-level background: The collaborator samples originated in the United States, Italy and Spain and spanned the acute and convalescent phases of COVID-19. The material from the prospective study consisted of cDNA or gDNA derived from T cells, B-cell-depleted T cells, or PBMCs. The dataset comprised deeply sampled blood TCRbeta repertoires from subjects exposed to, actively infected with, or recovered from COVID-19. The repertoires were released in a freely available public database intended as a resource for research on the immune response to SARS-CoV-2. The samples were drawn from the first 160 participants of the ongoing ImmuneRACE study and from 1,254 subjects provided by 6 global collaborators. Sample metadata almost always included a de-identified subject ID, COVID-19 status, age in years and sex. Where available, HLA class I and class II types were taken from metadata supplied by the sample provider and were not determined by assay-based typing.

TCRbeta CDR3 regions were amplified from genomic DNA using the immunoSEQ Assay, a bias-controlled multiplex PCR. On the authors' methods: The number of nucleated cells in each sample was estimated by amplification of reference gene primers within the assay. To quantify the absolute abundance of each unique TCRbeta CDR3 rearrangement, sequence reads were collapsed and filtered. Productive Simpson clonality was computed per sample as the square root of Simpson's diversity index over productive rearrangements. Imported from immuneACCESS, the table was reduced by TCRdb to in-frame sequences with V and J called. These copies leave out some clones; in studies compared against another copy, an unresolved V gene accounts for under half, and the cause of the remainder is not known. V and J calls and clone size are as listed in that table; D and trimming were resolved from the DNA. The sample profile shows about 260,000 clones; approximately 90% of them were found once. 3.6% of the sample is in the top ten clones.

Results and caveats for the whole study, not just this receptor: How much clinical and demographic metadata was included differed by source and by participant, and the metadata was provided uncurated.

The origin of this receptor is a man between 18 and 35 years old with active or convalescent COVID-19. The sample comprised peripheral blood. The receptor chain draws on TRBV7-9 and TRBJ2-2; TRBD2 is a possible D gene, resting on 6 matching bases. The sequenced DNA is TGTGCCAGCAGCTTAGCTCCAAGGCGGACGGGAGCCCACACCGGGGAGCTGTTTTTT. This encodes CASSLAPRRTGAHTGELFF.